Shown below are 17 T cell receptor beta chains from a single sample sequenced in a study of blood T cell repertoires in COVID-19. Libraries were prepared by immunoSEQ multiplex PCR; TCRdb keeps only in-frame clonotypes and omits some of them. The repertoire consists of 140,000 to 150,000 clones, with approximately 84% occurring once and the leading ten covering 1.9%. The sample taken for sequencing was peripheral blood. The receptors shown here come from a woman aged 55-69 years with acute or convalescent COVID-19.

This chain links TRBV4-1 with TRBJ1-2; TRBD1 matches at 7 bases. CDR1 and CDR2 from the germline V gene are MGHRA and YSYEKL. The V gene end was trimmed by 0 bases and the J gene end by 7 bases; junction bases not matched to a gene: 5. The CDR3 contains 14 residues. CDR3 sequence (DNA): TGCGCCAGCAGCCAAGATCTGGCAGGGGGTGGCTACACCTTC. Protein: CASSQDLAGGGYTF.

This clone showed up just once. The genes are TRBV27 and TRBJ2-1; 12 positions agree with TRBD2. Germline CDR1 MNHEY, CDR2 SMNVEV (reference sequence). The CDR3 sequence is 16 residues long. V shed 0 bases, J shed 8 bases, and the junction held 5 bases outside the gene matches. CDR3 in DNA: TGTGCCAGCAGTTTATCTGGACTAGCGGGAATCTATGAGCAGTTCTTC. Translating gives CASSLSGLAGIYEQFF.

The V and J genes are TRBV6-6 and TRBJ2-1; TRBD2 agrees at 8 bases. Losses at the gene ends were 5 bases for V and 4 bases for J; bases not matched to a gene: 13. The CDR3 runs 17 residues. Looked up from germline, CDR1 is MNHNY and CDR2 is SVGAGI (reference sequence). DNA of the CDR3: TGTGCCAGCAGTCCCCTCTCCGGGACTAGAGGGTACAATGAGCAGTTCTTC. Translation gives CASSPLSGTRGYNEQFF.

V usage is TRBV19 and J usage is TRBJ2-7; TRBD2 matches at 11 bases. Germline V gene lookup returns CDR1 LNHDA and CDR2 SQIVND (reference sequence). J gave up 2 bases and V 5 bases, and 2 bases lay outside the gene matches. CDR3 length equals 14 residues. As DNA, the CDR3 is TGTGCCAGTAGTGGACTAGCGGGCCCCTACGAGCAGTACTTC. It encodes CASSGLAGPYEQYF.

The chain uses TRBV7-2 and TRBJ1-5; tentative D call: TRBD1 (5 bases). CDR1 SGHTA and CDR2 FQGNSA come from the germline V gene. The CDR3 has 15 amino acids. Trimming took off 7 bases at V and 7 bases at J, with 20 bases between the two ends. CDR3 sequence: CASNLGQGLFQPQHF. Here the CDR3 DNA reads TGTGCCAGCAACCTGGGGCAGGGTTTATTCCAGCCCCAGCATTTT.

This clone was found once. The chain has TRBV2 and TRBJ2-7, with 8 bases identical to TRBD1. Germline-derived CDR1 and CDR2 are SNHLY and FYNNEI. This CDR3 contains 15 residues. The ends lost 6 bases at V and 6 bases at J; junction bases unmatched: 13. The CDR3 sequence: CASRIGTGPNFEQYF. The CDR3, as DNA: TGTGCCAGCAGGATAGGGACAGGCCCCAATTTCGAGCAGTACTTC.

This chain joins TRBV29-1 and TRBJ2-2; no firm D call. Trimming shortened V by 7 bases and J by 1 base, and 10 bases separated the two germline ends. CDR3 size: 13 residues. Germline V gives CDR1 SQVTM, CDR2 ANQGSEA. CDR3 sequence: CSARRGNTGELFF. The CDR3 DNA reads TGCAGCGCCCGGCGAGGGAACACCGGGGAGCTGTTTTTT.

The V gene is TRBV6-5, the J gene TRBJ1-2, with 7 bases fitting TRBD1. The germline V gene has CDR1 MNHEY and CDR2 SVGAGI. V lost 11 bases to trimming and J lost 5 bases; unmatched junction nucleotides: 5. The CDR3 consists of 11 residues. Here the CDR3 reads CAVHRGYGYTF. The DNA of the CDR3 is TGTGCCGTCCACAGGGGATATGGCTACACCTTC.

The genes are TRBV19 and TRBJ1-4; 9 nucleotides agree with TRBD1. The trim removed 6 bases at V and 5 bases at J, leaving 10 bases unmatched. The CDR3 has 16 amino acids. Per the germline V gene, CDR1 is LNHDA and CDR2 is SQIVND (reference sequence). The CDR3 bases are TGTGCCAGTAGGACAGGCTTAGACAGGGGGAATGAAAAACTGTTTTTT. This codes for CASRTGLDRGNEKLFF.

The chain employs TRBV28 and TRBJ2-3; 13 bases match TRBD2. This CDR3 spans 17 amino acids. The germline CDR1 and CDR2 sequences are MDHEN and SYDVKM. J was trimmed by 4 bases and V by 6 bases; bases with no gene match: 10. The CDR3 nucleotides read TGTGCCAGCAGACCTTGGACTAGCGGGAGCCGGTCAGATACGCAGTATTTT. This sequence encodes CASRPWTSGSRSDTQYF.

The V gene is TRBV4-1, the J gene TRBJ1-5; 7 bases match TRBD1. Unmatched junction bases numbered 8, after V lost 1 base and J lost 5 bases. The CDR3 loop spans 16 amino acids. Germline assignment: CDR1 MGHRA and CDR2 YSYEKL. Written as DNA, the CDR3 is TGCGCCAGCAGCCAAGTGGCCCGACAGGGCCATCAGCCCCAGCATTTT. It specifies CASSQVARQGHQPQHF.

J is TRBJ2-1 and V is TRBV5-1; tentatively, D is TRBD2 (6 bases). Germline V gene lookup returns CDR1 SGHRS and CDR2 YFSETQ. Trimming took 4 bases from V and 0 from J, leaving 17 bases between them. The CDR3 runs 17 residues. In DNA, the CDR3 is TGCGCCAGCAGCCTAGTGACCGGGACTTTCTCCTACAATGAGCAGTTCTTC. Amino acids: CASSLVTGTFSYNEQFF.

The chain uses TRBV18 and TRBJ2-1; the match to TRBD2 covers 11 bases. CDR3 length equals 16 residues. Germline CDR1 is KGHSH and CDR2 is LQKENI. V was clipped by 0 bases and J by 7 bases; unmatched bases: 5. CDR3 in DNA: TGTGCCAGCTCACCACCTAGCGGGAGGGCGGTAAATGAGCAGTTCTTC. Its protein is CASSPPSGRAVNEQFF. Filled out from reference TRBV18 and TRBJ2-1, the complete variable domain reads NAGVMQNPRHLVRRRGQEARLRCSPMKGHSHVYWYRQLPEEGLKFMVYLQKENIIDESGMPKERFSAEFPKEGPSILRIQQVVRGDSAAYFCASSPPSGRAVNEQFFGPGTRLTVL.

The chain joins TRBV19 to TRBJ2-7, with 8 bases lining up with TRBD2. Germline CDR1 LNHDA, CDR2 SQIVND (reference sequence). The CDR3 covers 18 residues. V gave up 2 bases and J gave up 0 bases; unmatched junction bases: 12. The CDR3 region is CASSIIRGRLANSYEQYF. Here the CDR3 DNA reads TGTGCCAGTAGTATAATTAGGGGGAGACTAGCGAACTCCTACGAGCAGTACTTC.

In nucleotides, the CDR3 is TGTGCCATCTCGGGACAAAACACCGGGGAGCTGTTTTTT. Translated: CAISGQNTGELFF. This sequence joins TRBV10-3 and TRBJ2-2; the D gene is possibly TRBD1 (6 bases). The germline gives CDR1 ENHRY, CDR2 SYGVKD. The CDR3 is 13 residues long. V lost 8 bases, J lost 2 bases, and 9 bases lay in between.

The rearrangement links TRBV10-1 to TRBJ2-2; no firm D call. The V and J ends lost 3 bases and 0 bases respectively, with 8 bases between them. The V gene's germline CDR1 is WNHNN and CDR2 SYGVQD (reference sequence). This CDR3 region has 15 residues. The CDR3 DNA follows: TGCGCCAGCAGTGAACAGACCGCGAACACCGGGGAGCTGTTTTTT. This sequence encodes CASSEQTANTGELFF.

V gene TRBV30 combines with J gene TRBJ2-1; 10 positions agree with TRBD1. Trimming cost V 0 bases and J 8 bases; bases outside gene matches: 10. The CDR3 has 16 residues. Germline V CDR1 and CDR2: GTSNPN, SVGIG (reference sequence). CDR3 nucleotide sequence: TGTGCCTGGAGTGTACGATTTGGACAGGGGGACGATGAGCAGTTCTTC. This codes for CAWSVRFGQGDDEQFF.